These 2 T cell receptor beta chains were all obtained from the same sample, sequenced in a study of T cells in localized non-small cell lung cancer. The table came from immunoSEQ multiplex PCR; TCRdb's copy has only in-frame clones and leaves some out. Here the sample spans tens of thousands of clones, about 84% being singletons. The sequencing here drew on peripheral blood, taken before any cancer treatment. Source of these receptors: a female donor older than 55 with stage I lung adenocarcinoma.

This chain connects TRBV18 to TRBJ2-2; the D is unclear. This CDR3 is built from 14 residues. Looked up from germline, CDR1 is KGHSH and CDR2 is LQKENI. Trimming removed 6 bases from V and 0 bases from J, with 8 bases in between. CDR3 sequence (DNA): TGTGCCAGCTCGAGAGTCCCGAACACCGGGGAGCTGTTTTTT. The encoded protein is CASSRVPNTGELFF.

The chain is built from TRBV30 and TRBJ1-2, with 8 bases lining up with TRBD1. From germline, CDR1 is GTSNPN and CDR2 SVGIG (reference sequence). This CDR3 spans 13 amino acids. V was pared by 6 bases and J by 1 base, with 4 bases of the junction left unmatched. CDR3 coding DNA: TGTGCCTGTCAGGGGGCACATAACTATGGCTACACCTTC. Protein: CACQGAHNYGYTF. The complete variable domain, with remaining parts taken from reference TRBV30 and TRBJ1-2, reads SQTIHQWPATLVQPVGSPLSLECTVEGTSNPNLYWYRQAAGRGLQLLFYSVGIGQISSEVPQNLSASRPQDRQFILSSKKLLLSDSGFYLCACQGAHNYGYTFGSGTRLTVV.